Shown below are 2 T cell receptor beta chains from a single sample sequenced in a study of PD-1 blockade in classical Hodgkin lymphoma. All patients relapsed after autologous stem cell transplantation, and brentuximab vedotin exposure varied. The table came from immunoSEQ multiplex PCR; TCRdb's copy has only in-frame clones and leaves some out. The sample lists about 21,000 clones, 74% occurring once. Sequencing used peripheral blood mononuclear cells (PBMCs), obtained at baseline. These receptors were taken from a human donor with classical Hodgkin lymphoma.

This sequence joins TRBV4-3 and TRBJ1-1; a weak D match, TRBD1 (5 bases). The CDR3 has 12 residues. Trimming stripped 5 bases from V and 11 bases from J, with 15 bases between. Germline values: CDR1 LGHNA, CDR2 YSLEER. DNA of the CDR3: TGCGCCAGCAGCTCCGGGAGGGGCGATGCTTTCTTT. It yields the protein CASSSGRGDAFF.

Worth noting for this clone: Relative to the germline gene, one junction end is altered; a read error may explain this. V and J are TRBV19 and TRBJ2-1, with 7 bases lining up with TRBD2. The length of the CDR3 is 15 residues. Germline V CDR1 and CDR2: LNHDA, SQIVND (reference sequence). The CDR3 DNA sequence: TGTGCCAGTAGTACCGGACTAGAAGTCTACGATGAGCAGTTCTTC. Amino acid sequence: CASSTGLEVYDEQFF.